A single sample is the source of the 22 T cell receptor beta chains below, sequenced in a study of T-cell reconstitution after alpha-beta-depleted transplantation in children (dated by TCRdb to 2016 to 2017). Library construction relied on PCR. TCRdb names Illumina HiSeq 2500 as the instrument used. TCR library preparation used molecular barcoding, with unique molecular identifiers applied to normalize quantification of the TCRbeta repertoire. In-frame beta chains were kept once TCRdb had trimmed the public reads at Q25 with fastp and called clones with MiXCR. Entries that share a CDR3 protein sequence are merged under the most common genes and DNA. The sample includes 360,000 or so distinct CDR3 sequences, with approximately 20% observed a single time. 3.5% to 4% of the sample is in the top ten clones. The specimen comprised PBMCs from the stem cell graft donor, sampled from the stem cell graft. These receptor sequences come from a human donor who donated a stem cell graft to a child with acute myeloid leukemia.

The chain has TRBV10-3 and TRBJ2-1, with 16 bases that match TRBD2. The J segment lost 4 bases and the V segment lost 4 bases, leaving 7 bases of the junction unmatched. This CDR3 comprises 18 residues. Looked up from germline, CDR1 is ENHRY and CDR2 is SYGVKD. The CDR3 bases are TGTGCCATCAGTGTCTCCGGGACTAGCGGGAGGGGGTACAATGAGCAGTTCTTC. Amino acids: CAISVSGTSGRGYNEQFF.

The table lists this clonotype with many counts. The CDR3 DNA sequence: TGCAGTGCTAGAAACAGGGGAACTGAAGAGACCCAGTACTTC. Translation: CSARNRGTEETQYF. This rearrangement joins TRBV20-1 to TRBJ2-5; 7 bases line up with TRBD1. Looked up from germline, CDR1 is DFQATT and CDR2 is SNEGSKA (reference sequence). This CDR3 is built from 14 residues. J gave up 3 bases and V 2 bases, and 6 bases lay outside the gene matches.

This clonotype was observed a handful of times. This rearrangement joins TRBV12-3 or TRBV12-4 to TRBJ2-7; weak D call: TRBD1 (5 bases). Trimming left V 5 bases short and J 2 bases short, with 10 bases between. The CDR3 contains 13 residues. The CDR3 DNA sequence: TGTGCCAGCAGTGTCGACAGCACCTACGAGCAGTACTTC. Encoded protein: CASSVDSTYEQYF.

This clonotype occurred a few times. The V call is TRBV29-1, the J call TRBJ2-1; TRBD1 might be the D (5 bases). V was trimmed by 4 bases and J by 5 bases, leaving 9 bases between them. CDR1 and CDR2 from the germline V gene are SQVTM and ANQGSEA. CDR3 length: 12 residues. CDR3 sequence: CSVVAGNNEQFF. The CDR3 DNA follows: TGCAGCGTTGTGGCAGGGAACAATGAGCAGTTCTTC.

This clonotype showed up many times. The genes are TRBV18 and TRBJ1-1, with D unclear. Trimming removed 3 bases from V and 1 base from J, with 15 bases in between. This CDR3 comprises 16 residues. The germline gives CDR1 KGHSH, CDR2 LQKENI. The CDR3 loop is CASSPLSLGANTEAFF. Written as DNA, the CDR3 is TGTGCCAGCTCACCCCTCAGTCTGGGAGCGAACACTGAAGCTTTCTTT.

This chain joins TRBV3-1 and TRBJ1-5, with 8 bases identical to TRBD1. CDR1 and CDR2 (germline): LGHDT, YNNKEL (reference sequence). The CDR3 loop spans 13 amino acids. V lost 5 bases to trimming and J lost 4 bases; unmatched junction nucleotides: 1. The CDR3 loop is CASSGQGNQPQHF. The CDR3 DNA reads TGTGCCAGCAGCGGACAGGGAAATCAGCCCCAGCATTTT.

This clonotype appeared many times. This rearrangement joins TRBV29-1 to TRBJ2-5; TRBD1 matches 9 bases. This CDR3 comprises 14 residues. Germline lookup yields CDR1 SQVTM and CDR2 ANQGSEA. Unmatched junction bases numbered 9, after V lost 5 bases and J lost 5 bases. The CDR3 coding sequence is TGCAGCGTTCTGTGGGGACAGGGAGGGGAGACCCAGTACTTC. Protein sequence: CSVLWGQGGETQYF.

This sequence joins TRBV10-3 and TRBJ2-1, with 7 bases lining up with TRBD2. The germline gives CDR1 ENHRY, CDR2 SYGVKD. The length of the CDR3 is 13 residues. V lost 3 bases, J lost 13 bases, and 9 bases stayed unmatched. The CDR3 is CAISETDGRSQFF. The DNA for the CDR3 is TGTGCCATCAGTGAAACGGACGGGAGGAGTCAGTTCTTC.

This sequence joins TRBV5-1 and TRBJ2-2, with D perhaps TRBD2 (6 bases). The germline gives CDR1 SGHRS, CDR2 YFSETQ. The CDR3 is 15 residues long. Trimming stripped 1 base from V and 3 bases from J, with 10 bases between. The CDR3 region has the DNA TGCGCCAGCAGCTTGTCCGGGGGAGACACCGGGGAGCTGTTTTTT. Its protein product is CASSLSGGDTGELFF. The complete variable domain, with remaining parts taken from reference TRBV5-1 and TRBJ2-2, reads KAGVTQTPRYLIKTRGQQVTLSCSPISGHRSVSWYQQTPGQGLQFLFEYFSETQRNKGNFPGRFSGRQFSNSRSEMNVSTLELGDSALYLCASSLSGGDTGELFFGEGSRLTVL.

The sample holds a few counts of this clonotype. The rearrangement links TRBV4-2 to TRBJ2-5; 10 positions match TRBD2. This CDR3 has 19 residues. V dropped 1 base and J dropped 2; count of bases not matched to a gene: 13. Germline CDR1 reads LGHNA; CDR2 reads YNFKEQ. CDR3 protein: CASSQGLAGEQEQQETQYF. The CDR3 DNA reads TGTGCCAGCAGCCAAGGGCTAGCGGGAGAACAAGAACAACAAGAGACCCAGTACTTC.

This clonotype was recorded a few times. The chain couples TRBV20-1 to TRBJ2-3; D is undetermined. The CDR3 covers 15 residues. Germline CDR1 is DFQATT and CDR2 is SNEGSKA (reference sequence). Trimming removed 6 bases from V and 2 bases from J, with 18 bases in between. The CDR3 DNA reads TGCAGTGCCGGGTTAGAGGATTCAATCACAGATACGCAGTATTTT. It yields the protein CSAGLEDSITDTQYF.

At least ten counts were recorded for this clonotype. V gene TRBV10-2 combines with J gene TRBJ1-1; D call uncertain. V lost 10 bases and J lost 4, with 22 bases in between. Germline CDR1 WSHSY, CDR2 SAAADI. The CDR3 covers 15 residues. The CDR3 region is CATGQARWLGTEAFF. The CDR3 DNA reads as TGCGCCACAGGCCAGGCCCGTTGGTTGGGCACTGAAGCTTTCTTT.

In its sample, this clonotype was seen a few times. The chain recombines TRBV25-1 with TRBJ2-3, with 7 bases aligning to TRBD1. The ends lost 4 bases at V and 2 bases at J; junction bases unmatched: 3. Germline assignment: CDR1 MGHDK and CDR2 SYGVNS. The CDR3 covers 14 residues. The CDR3 DNA follows: TGTGCCAGCAGTGGAGGGGGCAACACAGATACGCAGTATTTT. Translated, it gives CASSGGGNTDTQYF.

The rearrangement uses TRBV5-1 and TRBJ2-1, with 7 bases aligning to TRBD2. The CDR3 length is 16 residues. The V and J ends lost 1 base and 4 bases, in that order; junction bases with no gene match: 8. CDR1 and CDR2 from the germline V gene are SGHRS and YFSETQ. The CDR3 protein is CASSLSAGEVYNEQFF. CDR3 DNA: TGCGCCAGCAGCTTGTCCGCGGGAGAGGTTTACAATGAGCAGTTCTTC.

This clonotype was counted only a few times. This sequence joins TRBV27 and TRBJ2-7; 8 nucleotides line up with TRBD2. This CDR3 comprises 15 residues. The V segment lost 6 bases and the J segment 0 bases; nucleotides outside the gene matches: 7. CDR1 is MNHEY and CDR2 is SMNVEV in the germline V gene (reference sequence). The CDR3 nucleotides read TGTGCCAGCAGGTCCGGGAGGGGGGACTCCTACGAGCAGTACTTC. It is translated as CASRSGRGDSYEQYF.

The chain is built from TRBV28 and TRBJ2-7, with 8 bases fitting TRBD2. The V and J ends lost 6 bases and 3 bases, in that order; junction bases with no gene match: 10. This CDR3 is built from 15 residues. The V gene's germline CDR1 is MDHEN and CDR2 SYDVKM. Here the CDR3 reads CASRGAGAAYYEQYF. CDR3 in DNA: TGTGCCAGCAGGGGAGCGGGAGCTGCCTACTACGAGCAGTACTTC.

V is TRBV27 and J is TRBJ2-5; D might be TRBD1 or TRBD2, each matching 6 bases. Trimming removed 1 base at V and 5 bases at J, with 20 bases between. CDR1 and CDR2 from the germline V gene are MNHEY and SMNVEV (reference sequence). The CDR3 covers 17 residues. CDR3 sequence: CASSLWGRGHGGETQYF. CDR3 bases: TGTGCCAGCAGTTTATGGGGACGGGGGCACGGAGGGGAGACCCAGTACTTC.

This clonotype was counted at least ten times. The chain recombines TRBV29-1 with TRBJ2-1, with 12 bases identical to TRBD2. The V gene's germline CDR1 is SQVTM and CDR2 ANQGSEA. V lost 7 bases and J lost 9; bases outside the gene matches: 7. The CDR3 extends over 13 amino acids. The CDR3 DNA follows: TGCAGCGCCCGACTAGCGGGAGTCGGTGAGCAGTTCTTC. This codes for CSARLAGVGEQFF.

The rearrangement joins TRBV12-5 to TRBJ2-7; weak D call: TRBD2 (5 bases). This CDR3 contains 16 residues. The germline V and J ends were trimmed by 4 bases and 0 bases, with 16 bases remaining between them. Germline CDR1 reads LGHNT; CDR2 reads FRNRAP. As DNA, the CDR3 is TGTGCTAGTGGTTCCAAGGACGGGAAGAGCTCCTACGAGCAGTACTTC. This codes for CASGSKDGKSSYEQYF.

This clonotype was seen a few times. V and J are TRBV20-1 and TRBJ2-3, with 14 nucleotides matching TRBD2. The germline gives CDR1 DFQATT, CDR2 SNEGSKA (reference sequence). CDR3 length: 16 amino acids. Losses at the gene ends were 3 bases for V and 3 bases for J; bases not matched to a gene: 5. The CDR3 DNA follows: TGCAGTGCTAGTCCGGGACTAGCGGGAGCTACAGATACGCAGTATTTT. Translating it yields CSASPGLAGATDTQYF.

V and J are TRBV12-3 or TRBV12-4 and TRBJ2-7; the match to TRBD1 covers 10 bases. V was pared by 6 bases and J by 6 bases, with 8 bases of the junction left unmatched. The CDR3 runs 14 residues. The CDR3 bases are TGTGCCAGCAGCACCGGGACAGGGGCGGTCGAGCAGTACTTC. Encoded protein: CASSTGTGAVEQYF.

This clonotype was counted only a few times. V usage is TRBV29-1 and J usage is TRBJ2-7; 7 bases fit TRBD1. Germline trimming cut 4 bases from V and 3 bases from J; bases unmatched to any gene: 6. CDR3 length: 13 residues. Looked up from germline, CDR1 is SQVTM and CDR2 is ANQGSEA. The CDR3 DNA sequence: TGCAGCGTTGGAGGGCAGGGGGACTACGAGCAGTACTTC. Its translation is CSVGGQGDYEQYF.